This T cell receptor beta chain was captured in a study of monozygotic twins with inflammatory bowel disease. The study, taken as a whole, reports: Possibly reflecting limited power, no difference in repertoire similarity was found between concordant and discordant twins.

With respect to this clonotype: The antigen remains undetermined.

The CDR3 runs to 13 residues. Germline CDR1 reads LNHDA; CDR2 reads SQIVND (reference sequence). The cDNA of both the TCRalpha and TCRbeta chains was subjected to two nested PCRs of around 16 and 10 cycles. TCRdb re-called the 5' RACE reads, yielding one record per CDR3 amino acid sequence without DNA. The listing contains approximately 400,000 distinct CDR3 sequences. Material: blood. V gene TRBV19 combines with J gene TRBJ1-2. The sequence derives from a human donor with ulcerative colitis or Crohn's disease, or a healthy co-twin of an affected twin (not recorded which). CDR3 protein: CASSIQEGYGYTF. Based on the CDR3 plus reference TRBV19 and TRBJ1-2, the full variable domain is DGGITQSPKYLFRKEGQNVTLSCEQNLNHDAMYWYRQDPGQGLRLIYYSQIVNDFQKGDIAEGYSVSREKKESFPLTVTSAQKNPTAFYLCASSIQEGYGYTFGSGTRLTVV.